The rows below give T cell receptor beta chains drawn from one sample of a study of blood T cell repertoires in COVID-19. Profiled with immunoSEQ multiplex PCR; TCRdb holds only in-frame clones, not every one. The table has approximately 320,000 clones, more than 75% seen once. Sequenced: PBMCs or T cells enriched from blood (not recorded which). These receptors were obtained from a man aged 60 to 69 who had recovered from COVID-19. Both conserved end residues are part of each CDR3. The D gene is left open where the match is weak. Not all rows give a size; the values are once, few, many and, for expanded clones, a class.

V gene: TRBV27; clone size: -; D gene: -; J gene: TRBJ2-4; CDR3 protein: CASSLDRAKNIQYF; CDR3 DNA: TGTGCCAGCAGTTTAGACAGGGCCAAAAACATTCAGTACTTC
V gene: TRBV30; clone size: -; D gene: -; J gene: TRBJ2-2; CDR3 protein: CAWSVGAWELFF; CDR3 DNA: TGTGCCTGGAGTGTGGGGGCCTGGGAGCTGTTTTTT
V gene: TRBV18; clone size: -; D gene: TRBD1; J gene: TRBJ1-1; CDR3 protein: CASSPRGTGSNTEAFF; CDR3 DNA: TGTGCCAGCTCACCACGGGGGACAGGATCGAACACTGAAGCTTTCTTT
V gene: TRBV27; clone size: once; D gene: -; J gene: TRBJ1-5; CDR3 protein: CASSLYPGLSQPQHF; CDR3 DNA: TGTGCCAGCAGTTTATATCCAGGGCTAAGTCAGCCCCAGCATTTT
V gene: TRBV9; clone size: few; D gene: TRBD2; J gene: TRBJ2-1; CDR3 protein: CASSVEPSGPGNEQFF; CDR3 DNA: TGTGCCAGCAGCGTAGAACCTAGCGGGCCTGGCAATGAGCAGTTCTTC
V gene: TRBV25-1; clone size: -; D gene: -; J gene: TRBJ1-6; CDR3 protein: CASSESGPSIFGGSPLHF; CDR3 DNA: TGTGCCAGCAGTGAATCGGGGCCCTCGATTTTCGGGGGTTCACCCCTCCACTTT
V gene: TRBV5-1; clone size: -; D gene: -; J gene: TRBJ2-1; CDR3 protein: CASSGGQSYNEQFF; CDR3 DNA: TGCGCCAGCAGCGGAGGACAGTCCTACAATGAGCAGTTCTTC
V gene: TRBV4-1; clone size: -; D gene: TRBD1; J gene: TRBJ1-4; CDR3 protein: CASSQGTAFPSDEKLFF; CDR3 DNA: TGCGCCAGCAGCCAGGGGACAGCCTTCCCTTCGGATGAAAAACTGTTTTTT
V gene: TRBV9; clone size: once; D gene: TRBD1; J gene: TRBJ1-4; CDR3 protein: CASSAQGAVTNEKLFF; CDR3 DNA: TGTGCCAGCAGCGCACAGGGGGCGGTAACTAATGAAAAACTGTTTTTT
V gene: TRBV21-1; clone size: -; D gene: -; J gene: TRBJ1-6; CDR3 protein: CASSARMDRYNSPLHF; CDR3 DNA: TGTGCCAGCAGCGCTCGGATGGACAGATATAATTCACCCCTCCACTTT
V gene: TRBV7-8; clone size: -; D gene: TRBD2; J gene: TRBJ2-1; CDR3 protein: CASRPGSGKVYNEQFF; CDR3 DNA: TGTGCCAGCAGACCTGGTAGCGGGAAGGTTTACAATGAGCAGTTCTTC
V gene: TRBV5-1; clone size: once; D gene: TRBD1; J gene: TRBJ1-1; CDR3 protein: CASSLPFKQGQVTEAFF; CDR3 DNA: TGCGCCAGCAGCTTGCCCTTTAAACAGGGGCAGGTCACTGAAGCTTTCTTT